This is a list of T cell receptor beta chains from one sample in a study of blood T cell repertoires in COVID-19. Assay: immunoSEQ multiplex PCR; the TCRdb copy retains only in-frame clones and omits some. In the table there are roughly 91,000 clones, around 85% of which are singletons. The specimen sequenced was peripheral blood. The origin of the receptors is a man aged 65 to 79 with acute or convalescent COVID-19. CDR3s include the opening cysteine and the closing phenylalanine or tryptophan. Fields, in order: D gene, J gene, V gene, CDR3 protein. A D gene is named only where the DNA matches it firmly.

D gene: .
J gene: TRBJ1-2
V gene: TRBV3-1/TRBV3-2
CDR3 protein: CASSQDGAGASYGYTF

D gene: .
J gene: TRBJ1-1
V gene: TRBV28
CDR3 protein: CASSLVTVSNTEAFF

D gene: .
J gene: TRBJ1-6
V gene: TRBV28
CDR3 protein: CASSFISGKGSYNSPLHF

D gene: .
J gene: TRBJ2-7
V gene: TRBV6-5
CDR3 protein: CASWSTIEQYF

D gene: .
J gene: TRBJ1-3
V gene: TRBV11-2
CDR3 protein: CASSLGTAGNTIYF

D gene: .
J gene: TRBJ1-1
V gene: TRBV2
CDR3 protein: CASTSHGNTEAFF

D gene: TRBD1
J gene: TRBJ1-4
V gene: TRBV4-1
CDR3 protein: CASSQDPDRARKLFF

D gene: .
J gene: TRBJ2-1
V gene: TRBV6-4
CDR3 protein: CASSDTLVGEQFF

D gene: .
J gene: TRBJ2-1
V gene: TRBV3-1/TRBV3-2
CDR3 protein: CASSQGGGSRYNEQFF

D gene: .
J gene: TRBJ1-1
V gene: TRBV20-1
CDR3 protein: CSARGEAEAFF

D gene: TRBD1
J gene: TRBJ1-2
V gene: TRBV14
CDR3 protein: CASSPLGQNLHYGYTF

D gene: .
J gene: TRBJ2-7
V gene: TRBV2
CDR3 protein: CASTPVVSYEQYF

D gene: TRBD2
J gene: TRBJ2-2
V gene: TRBV5-4
CDR3 protein: CASSLAPLAGASNTGELFF

D gene: .
J gene: TRBJ1-2
V gene: TRBV7-2
CDR3 protein: CASSLVSYGYTF

D gene: .
J gene: TRBJ1-5
V gene: TRBV5-7
CDR3 protein: CASSLGILAGHQPQHF

D gene: .
J gene: TRBJ1-2
V gene: TRBV7-2
CDR3 protein: CASSSHNGDNYGYTF

D gene: .
J gene: TRBJ2-2
V gene: TRBV5-1
CDR3 protein: CASSLLESGRPANTGELFF

D gene: TRBD1
J gene: TRBJ2-3
V gene: TRBV24-1
CDR3 protein: CATSDPTGIVTDTQYF

D gene: .
J gene: TRBJ1-6
V gene: TRBV19
CDR3 protein: CASTPQAAYNSPLHF

D gene: .
J gene: TRBJ1-1
V gene: TRBV4-1
CDR3 protein: CASSQESGITEAFF

D gene: .
J gene: TRBJ1-2
V gene: TRBV5-1
CDR3 protein: CASSFGGDGYTF